The clone carrying this TCR beta chain was detected a few times. The sample belongs to a study of blood T cell repertoires in COVID-19. Some clones are missing from TCRdb's copy, which holds only in-frame ones; the method was immunoSEQ multiplex PCR. Of about 180,000 clones in the sample, roughly 87% were seen once. The CDR3 spans 18 residues. After removal of 4 bases from V and 6 bases from J, the junction contained 17 bases not matched to a gene. CDR1 is LGHDT and CDR2 is YNNKEL in the germline V gene (reference sequence). The TCR comes from a human donor with acute COVID-19. The donor label of this sample is uncertain. Sequenced sample: PBMCs or T cells enriched from blood (not recorded which). The chain has TRBV3-1 (or the pseudogene TRBV3-2) and TRBJ2-3, with 9 positions matching TRBD1. CDR3 sequence (DNA): TGTGCCAGCAGCCCCCGAGAGTTTTGGGACAGGGACTCCGATACGCAGTATTTT. It is translated as CASSPREFWDRDSDTQYF.